The present T cell receptor beta chain was sequenced within a study of blood T cell repertoires in COVID-19. The ends were cut back, 0 bases at V and 6 bases at J, with 17 bases in the middle. The CDR3 length is 16 residues. Germline V lookup: CDR1 SGHKS, CDR2 YYEKEE (reference sequence). This clone was found once. As originally analysed: By means of reference gene primer amplification, nucleated cell counts were estimated. Sequencing used immunoSEQ multiplex PCR; TCRdb keeps in-frame clones, though not all of them. The V and J calls and clone size come from that table; D and trimming were worked out from the DNA. The repertoire holds 55,000 to 75,000 clones, with roughly 80% as singletons. Followed longitudinally, the Seattle patients had been enrolled during active infection.

The sample consisted of peripheral blood. The chain combines TRBV5-5 with TRBJ2-3, with D possibly being TRBD2 (7 bases). This TCR was sampled from a man at least 80 years old with COVID-19, enrolled during active disease. For the CDR3, the DNA is TGTGCCAGCAGCTTGGACGGGGCGGGGGCGAGGGATACGCAGTATTTT. It specifies CASSLDGAGARDTQYF.